The clone carrying this T cell receptor (beta chain) has at least ten counts. Its specificity is unknown. These data come from a study of PD-1 blockade in classical Hodgkin lymphoma. Trimming shortened V by 5 bases and J by 6 bases, and 17 bases separated the two germline ends. This CDR3 comprises 15 residues. Germline loops: CDR1 LNHDA, CDR2 SQIVND (reference sequence). The table came from immunoSEQ multiplex PCR; TCRdb's copy has only in-frame clones and leaves some out. The data contain 35,000 to 50,000 clones, roughly two thirds of them singletons. Sample time point: cycle 4 day 1 (C4D1), after less than 7 weeks of nivolumab. All trial patients relapsed after autologous stem cell transplantation. General study findings and limits: CD4+ TCR diversity climbed significantly by C4D1, unlike CD8+ TCR diversity. Complete responders entered with baseline diversity on par with newly diagnosed patients, the results showed. Reports indicated that newly diagnosed patients had lower baseline TCR diversity than healthy donors did. The origin of the repertoire differences remains undefined, with disease activity or prior therapy as possible causes.

V gene TRBV19 combines with J gene TRBJ2-1; D is perhaps TRBD2 (5 bases). This clonotype originated in a human donor with classical Hodgkin lymphoma. This sample comprised peripheral blood mononuclear cells (PBMCs), obtained before the fourth cycle of nivolumab. CDR3 sequence reads: CASSPSTTPVNEQFF. The CDR3 DNA reads TGTGCCAGTAGTCCCTCGACTACTCCAGTCAATGAGCAGTTCTTC.